The 20 T cell receptor beta chains presented below share a single source sample, sequenced in a study of kidney transplant recipient with SARS-CoV-2 infection. TCRdb reprocessed the reads via MiXCR and lists one record per CDR3 protein. The sample has roughly 250,000 distinct CDR3 sequences; around 30% are singletons. The starting material was a blood sample, obtained at baseline and on roughly day 120 from a kidney transplant recipient. These receptors were collected from a male patient in his thirties who had COVID-19 and was a kidney transplant recipient. The graft donor may account for some of the T cells.

A word on this clonotype: This may stem from a read error, because a much larger clone lies one nucleotide away. The chain uses TRBV6-5 and TRBJ2-7, with TRBD2 matching 7 bases. This CDR3 is 15 amino acids long. Germline values: CDR1 MNHEY, CDR2 SVGAGI. V shed 2 bases, J shed 5 bases, and the junction held 9 bases outside the gene matches. This CDR3 reads CASSYTGLRDNEQYF. The DNA of the CDR3 is TGTGCCAGCAGTTACACGGGACTACGCGACAACGAGCAGTACTTC.

This clonotype was seen many times. The chain links TRBV18 to TRBJ2-1; TRBD2 matches 7 bases. Losses at the gene ends were 5 bases for V and 5 bases for J; bases not matched to a gene: 9. Germline CDR1 KGHSH, CDR2 LQKENI. CDR3 length: 15 amino acids. The CDR3 region is CASSTLPGLNNEQFF. The DNA for the CDR3 is TGTGCCAGCTCAACTTTACCGGGACTAAACAATGAGCAGTTCTTC. The whole variable domain, remainder taken from reference TRBV18 and TRBJ2-1, is NAGVMQNPRHLVRRRGQEARLRCSPMKGHSHVYWYRQLPEEGLKFMVYLQKENIIDESGMPKERFSAEFPKEGPSILRIQQVVRGDSAAYFCASSTLPGLNNEQFFGPGTRLTVL.

This clonotype was counted at least ten times. The chain combines TRBV10-1 with TRBJ2-5; D unclear. This CDR3 comprises 13 residues. Germline lookup yields CDR1 WNHNN and CDR2 SYGVQD (reference sequence). The ends were cut back, 3 bases at V and 1 base at J, with 6 bases in the middle. In DNA, the CDR3 is TGCGCCAGCAGTGATGGCTCCCAAGAGACCCAGTACTTC. This translates into CASSDGSQETQYF.

Remarks on this clonotype: A read error is possible here, since a much larger clone lies one base away. The V call is TRBV29-1, the J call TRBJ2-1, with D maybe TRBD2 (6 bases). This CDR3 is 12 amino acids long. V lost 7 bases and J lost 6, with 13 bases in between. The germline V gene has CDR1 SQVTM and CDR2 ANQGSEA. For the CDR3, the DNA is TGCAGCGCCAGACTAGAAACCAATGAGCAGTTCTTC. The encoded protein is CSARLETNEQFF.

The chain joins TRBV5-4 to TRBJ1-2; no reliable D call. Trimming left V 10 bases short and J 4 bases short, with 26 bases between. Germline CDR1 reads SGHNT; CDR2 reads YYREEE (reference sequence). This CDR3 contains 16 residues. CDR3 residues: CAGNKSVPGKTYGYTF. The CDR3 nucleotides are TGTGCCGGCAACAAGAGCGTACCAGGAAAGACCTATGGCTACACCTTC. The full variable domain, rest sourced from reference TRBV5-4 and TRBJ1-2, is ETGVTQSPTHLIKTRGQQVTLRCSSQSGHNTVSWYQQALGQGPQFIFQYYREEENGRGNFPPRFSGLQFPNYSSELNVNALELDDSALYLCAGNKSVPGKTYGYTFGSGTRLTVV.

This clonotype has a count of ten or more. This chain uses TRBV4-3 with TRBJ1-2; D not certain. CDR3 length: 17 amino acids. The V gene's germline CDR1 is LGHNA and CDR2 YSLEER. Trimming took off 4 bases at V and 4 bases at J, with 22 bases between the two ends. The CDR3 spells CASSPVIGRRKTYGYTF. As DNA, the CDR3 is TGCGCCAGCAGCCCAGTCATAGGACGTCGAAAGACCTATGGCTACACCTTC.

On this clonotype itself: One base away lies a much larger clone, so this may be a sequencing read error. The chain joins TRBV5-3 to TRBJ1-2; D gene unclear. TRBV5-3 is an ORF, and what it does is uncertain. V was trimmed by 6 bases and J by 7 bases, leaving 25 bases between them. This CDR3 comprises 16 residues. CDR3 DNA: TGTGCCAGAATGACTCGAGTGGTGAGAAAGACCTGTGGCTACACCTTC. Translated: CARMTRVVRKTCGYTF.

About this clonotype: One base away lies a much larger clone, so this may be a sequencing read error. The CDR3 region has the DNA TGTGCCAGCAGTCCGAACACCTGCATCGGAAAGACCTATGGCTACACCTTC. This codes for CASSPNTCIGKTYGYTF. The chain recombines TRBV6-2 or TRBV6-3 with TRBJ1-2, with no clear D. Trimming took 5 bases from V and 4 from J, leaving 23 bases between them. CDR1 is MNHEY and CDR2 is SVGEGT in the germline V gene. The CDR3 length is 17 residues.

Ten or more counts support this clonotype. The chain joins TRBV11-1 to TRBJ1-2; maybe TRBD1 (5 bases). The CDR3 is 17 residues long. Trimming removed 5 bases at V and 4 bases at J, with 23 bases between. Germline V CDR1 and CDR2: SGHAT, FQDESV (reference sequence). CDR3 nucleotides: TGTGCCAGCAGCATAGGGGTTAAGGCTGGAAAGACCTATGGCTACACCTTC. This sequence encodes CASSIGVKAGKTYGYTF.

This clonotype was seen ten or more times. The chain is built from TRBV20-1 and TRBJ2-3; 9 bases are a match to TRBD1. The CDR3 totals 13 residues. CDR1 is DFQATT and CDR2 is SNEGSKA in the germline V gene (reference sequence). The V and J ends lost 5 bases and 3 bases, in that order; junction bases with no gene match: 3. CDR3 sequence reads: CSAPTGGTDTQYF. In nucleotides, the CDR3 is TGCAGTGCTCCGACAGGGGGGACAGATACGCAGTATTTT.

Concerning this clonotype itself: A clone one base away is much larger, so this may be a read error. This sequence joins TRBV28 and TRBJ2-2; possibly TRBD1 or TRBD2 for D (7 bases each). CDR1 is MDHEN and CDR2 is SYDVKM in the germline V gene. This CDR3 has 14 residues. The CDR3 DNA follows: TGTGCCAGCAGGGGGGGAGGGGGCACCGGGGAGCTGCTTTTT. It encodes CASRGGGGTGELLF.

This clonotype occurred many times. The chain carries TRBV12-3 or TRBV12-4 and TRBJ2-2; D unclear. V was trimmed by 1 base and J by 4 bases, leaving 7 bases between them. The CDR3 loop spans 14 amino acids. The CDR3: CASSLVAGTGELFF. Here the CDR3 DNA reads TGTGCCAGCAGTTTAGTCGCAGGCACCGGGGAGCTGTTTTTT.

On this clonotype: One base away lies a much larger clone, so this may be a sequencing read error. The chain recombines TRBV30 with TRBJ1-2, with no clear D. Trimming removed 4 bases from V and 6 bases from J, with 24 bases in between. CDR1 GTSNPN and CDR2 SVGIG come from the germline V gene (reference sequence). The CDR3 is 16 residues long. The CDR3: CAWNQWRYRKTHGYTF. DNA for the CDR3: TGTGCCTGGAACCAGTGGCGTTATAGAAAGACCCATGGCTACACCTTC.

Note on this clonotype: This may come from a read error, since a much larger clone is one base off. This chain links TRBV6-2 or TRBV6-3 with TRBJ2-3; 11 bases are a match to TRBD2. The J call may be mistaken, given a closer DNA end match to TRBJ2-1. CDR1 and CDR2 (germline): MNHEY, SVGEGT. This CDR3 spans 17 amino acids. As DNA, the CDR3 is TGTGCCGGCGGACGCCCTTCCTTAGCGGGAGGGCCTAATGAGCAGTTCTTC. Its translation: CAGGRPSLAGGPNEQFF.

This clonotype was recorded many times. The chain is built from TRBV5-6 and TRBJ2-7, with D hard to call. This CDR3 contains 14 residues. Germline-derived CDR1 and CDR2 are SGHDT and YYEEEE. V dropped 0 bases and J dropped 2 bases, with 9 bases sitting between them. The CDR3 region has the DNA TGTGCCAGCAGCTTGGGGTCCAGGCCCTACGAGCAGTACTTC. Its translation is CASSLGSRPYEQYF. Full variable domain (outside the CDR3, taken from reference TRBV5-6 and TRBJ2-7): DAGVTQSPTHLIKTRGQQVTLRCSPKSGHDTVSWYQQALGQGPQFIFQYYEEEERQRGNFPDRFSGHQFPNYSSELNVNALLLGDSALYLCASSLGSRPYEQYFGPGTRLTVT.

In its sample, this clonotype was seen many times. The rearrangement links TRBV7-8 to TRBJ1-2; D unresolved. CDR1 is SGHVS, CDR2 FQNEAQ, per germline. The CDR3 totals 14 residues. V gave up 1 base and J gave up 4 bases, with 10 bases separating them. The DNA for the CDR3 is TGTGCCAGCAGCTTAGAGGTATTCACCTATGGCTACACCTTC. Translating gives CASSLEVFTYGYTF.

Concerning this clonotype itself: One base away lies a much larger clone, so this may be a sequencing read error. This chain connects TRBV27 to TRBJ2-3; D is ambiguous. The end of the DNA aligns better with TRBJ1-1, so the J call may be wrong. Per the germline V gene, CDR1 is MNHEY and CDR2 is SMNVEV (reference sequence). The length of the CDR3 is 13 residues. In DNA form, the CDR3 reads TGTGCCGGCAGCCCGACGGTATGGGGTGAAGCTTTCTTT. It encodes CAGSPTVWGEAFF.

This clonotype was recorded many times. V gene TRBV7-6 combines with J gene TRBJ1-2; no clear D. The CDR3 extends over 17 amino acids. V was trimmed by 5 bases and J by 4 bases, leaving 23 bases between them. Germline V gene lookup returns CDR1 SGHVS and CDR2 FNYEAQ. The CDR3 DNA reads as TGTGCCAGCAGCACCAGTTATGAATCTCGAAAGACCTATGGCTACACCTTC. It is translated as CASSTSYESRKTYGYTF.

Remarks on this clonotype: With only one base between it and a far larger clone, this is likely a read error. The missing conserved phenylalanine or tryptophan at the end of this CDR3 makes a read error likely. This rearrangement joins TRBV30 to TRBJ2-4, with 7 bases that match TRBD2. The CDR3 contains 13 residues. The germline V gene has CDR1 GTSNPN and CDR2 SVGIG (reference sequence). Germline trimming cut 4 bases from V and 13 bases from J; bases unmatched to any gene: 13. CDR3 residues: CAWIPRYREEQYL. CDR3 nucleotide sequence: TGTGCCTGGATTCCGAGATATCGGGAGGAGCAGTACCTC.

Concerning this clonotype: This may be a read error, as it is one base from a much larger clone. The chain links TRBV27 to TRBJ2-5; D possibly corresponds to TRBD1 (7 bases). The J call may not be correct, given that the DNA end is closer to TRBJ2-7. The germline gives CDR1 MNHEY, CDR2 SMNVEV (reference sequence). The CDR3 loop spans 14 amino acids. The CDR3 DNA sequence: TGTGCCAGCAGTTTAAAGCAGGGGGGCCACGAGCAGTACTTC. Its translation is CASSLKQGGHEQYF.